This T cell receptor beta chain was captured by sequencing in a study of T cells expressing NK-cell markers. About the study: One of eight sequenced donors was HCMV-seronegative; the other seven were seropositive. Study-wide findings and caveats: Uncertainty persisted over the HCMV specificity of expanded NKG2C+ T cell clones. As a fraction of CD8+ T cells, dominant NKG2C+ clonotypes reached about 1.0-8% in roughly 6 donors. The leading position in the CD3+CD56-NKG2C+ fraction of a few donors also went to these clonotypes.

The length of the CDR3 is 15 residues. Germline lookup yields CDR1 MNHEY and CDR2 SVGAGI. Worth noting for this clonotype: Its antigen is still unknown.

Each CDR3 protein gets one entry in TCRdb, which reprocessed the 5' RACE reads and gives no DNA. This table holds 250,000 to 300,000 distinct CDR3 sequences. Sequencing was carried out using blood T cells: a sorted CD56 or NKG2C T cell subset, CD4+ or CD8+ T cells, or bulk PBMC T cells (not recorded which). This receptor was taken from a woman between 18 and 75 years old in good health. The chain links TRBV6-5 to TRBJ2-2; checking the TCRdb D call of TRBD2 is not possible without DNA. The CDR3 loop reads CASSYGKTGVGELFF.